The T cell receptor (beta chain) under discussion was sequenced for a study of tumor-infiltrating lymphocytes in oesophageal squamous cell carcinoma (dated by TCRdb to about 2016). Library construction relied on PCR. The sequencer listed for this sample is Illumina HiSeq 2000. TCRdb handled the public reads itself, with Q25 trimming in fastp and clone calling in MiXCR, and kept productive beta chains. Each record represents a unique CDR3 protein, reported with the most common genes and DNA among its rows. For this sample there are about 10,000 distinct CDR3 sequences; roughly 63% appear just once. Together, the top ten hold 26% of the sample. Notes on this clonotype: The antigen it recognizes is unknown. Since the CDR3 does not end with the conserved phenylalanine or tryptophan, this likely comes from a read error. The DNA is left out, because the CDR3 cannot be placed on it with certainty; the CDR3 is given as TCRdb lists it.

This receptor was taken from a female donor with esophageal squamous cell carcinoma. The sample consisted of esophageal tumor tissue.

CDR3 sequence: CASSPRTSGTQYFGP. The rearrangement combines TRBV12-3 or TRBV12-4 with TRBJ2-6; TRBD2, the table's D call, was not compared with the DNA. Including both end residues, the CDR3 is 15 amino acids long.